This T cell receptor beta chain was retrieved from a study of shared clonotypes between healthy human individuals (dated by TCRdb to 2018 to 2020). As for the study more broadly: A couple of women and a few men aged 18 to 49 years were included in the cohort. For each donor, three plates each were used for CD4 naive and CD4 memory, two plates were used for CD8 naive, and one plate was used for CD8 memory. To estimate repertoire size and how much clonotypes are shared between individuals, the study performed deep sequencing of blood TCR repertoires from roughly five healthy adults. To increase sequencing depth and limit assay-specific biases, different laboratories used diverse techniques to prepare libraries and sequence TCR repertoires. Each donor's leukapheresis produced roughly between roughly 0.9 and 8.9 billion PBMCs.

Donors were healthy HIV-negative adults with no recently reported acute infections or vaccinations. Every donor was a Caucasian adult living in Nashville, Tennessee, USA. Magnetic negative selection was used to enrich CD4+ T cells, after which naive cells were positively selected on CD45RA and the negative fraction became the memory subset. After blood collection by leukapheresis, PBMCs were isolated using Ficoll-Histopaque density gradient centrifugation and then cryopreserved in the vapor phase of liquid nitrogen. Analytical flow cytometry was used to check the purity and quantity of each magnetically sorted T cell population. From each sorted fraction, genomic DNA was isolated and quantified by UV absorbance on a Nanodrop 2000c. Findings and caveats that apply to the study as a whole: Because the study included only a small number of donors, the genetic and exposure-history diversity represented was limited. Sampling was restricted to blood, and TCR repertoires in tissues likely differ from the TCR repertoires found in blood. Based on pairwise subsampling, the degree of clonotype sharing among donors was expected to be affected by sequencing depth. Incomplete sequencing was indicated by rarefaction of sorted-subset datasets, despite the large sequencing depth. When a handful of donors were compared, the shared fraction of clonotypes was about 5% for naive CD4, approximately 3.3% for naive CD8, 2% to 2.5% for memory CD4, and around 0.4% for memory CD8. Larger estimated clonotype richness was generally found for naive subsets than for memory subsets. Compared with non-shared clonotypes, clonotypes shared by all four sorted-subset donors had higher generation probabilities.

TCR CDR3 regions were amplified from genomic DNA by multiplex PCR using the deep immunoSEQ assay. Extracted genomic DNA from each cell subset was distributed evenly across all wells of several immunoSEQ 96-well plates, and each plate was treated as a replicate. For sorted subsets, each replicate PCR was loaded with around 220 ng genomic DNA, equivalent to 25,000 to 30,000 T cell genomes. Purified libraries were quantified with a Qubit 3.0 fluorometer, sized on a Bioanalyzer 2100, and re-quantified with the KAPA Library Quantification kit. Every immunoSEQ 96-well plate was sequenced on a separate single-read 150-cycle Illumina NextSeq 550 flow cell. Per the authors' processing: Because the immunoSEQ output included only junctional sequences and no quality scores, the filtering could not be the same as the filtering used for full-length reads. To assign V/J genes and CDR3, sequences were annotated using PyIR, a Python wrapper for IgBLAST v1.9, with IMGT germline references. Reads were filtered out if the reads had weak V/J assignments (E-value above 1e-6), no CDR3, stop codons, out-of-frame junctions, or ambiguous translated residues. V3J clonotypes were defined as sequences sharing an identical inferred V gene, J gene, and CDR3 amino acid sequence. The percentage overlap between two repertoires was calculated by dividing the number of shared unique clonotypes by the size of the smaller repertoire. Richness of each repertoire was evaluated using RTK rarefaction, the Chao1 estimator, and Recon v2.1 estimates of unobserved clonotypes. For all TCRbeta clonotypes obtained by the gDNA method from several donors, generation probabilities were computed with OLGA. The immuneACCESS repertoire file appears here via TCRdb, limited to in-frame rearrangements. These files lack a portion of the clones; in checked studies, under half of the deficit traces to unresolved V genes, and the cause of the others is not known. V and J calls and clone size come straight from that table; D and trimming were deduced from the DNA. Within this sample are more than 2 million clones, with roughly 95% of them counted one time only. Of the sample, about 0.13% falls within the top ten clones.

To note about this clone: It lacks a known antigen. No much larger clone is present one base from it, and per-base qualities are unavailable.

Based on the germline V gene, the CDR1 and CDR2 sequences are SNHLY and FYNNEI. V gives up 4 bases and J gives up 2 bases, and the segment between their germline ends measures 6 bases. Including the terminal cysteine and phenylalanine, the CDR3 comprises 12 residues. Only the CDR3 portion is preserved as DNA: 36 bases, with reading frame beginning at the first base. Sequencing input: naive CD4+ T cells sorted from blood. What the cell subset or site label conveys for this sample: CD45RA+ positively selected. The chain is made from TRBV2 and TRBJ2-7; no D gene is confidently identified. The sequence was obtained from a man aged 18 to 30 in good health. The nucleotides read TGTGCCAGCAGTGTAGGGACCTACGAGCAGTACTTC. It is translated as CASSVGTYEQYF. With the rest looked up from the reference TRBV2 and TRBJ2-7 genes rather than sequenced, the full variable domain is EPEVTQTPSHQVTQMGQEVILRCVPISNHLYFYWYRQILGQKVEFLVSFYNNEISEKSEIFDDQFSVERPDGSNFTLKIRSTKLEDSAMYFCASSVGTYEQYFGPGTRLTVT.